The 14 T cell receptor beta chains reported below all come from one sample, sequenced in a study of T cells in Graves' hyperthyroidism and ophthalmopathy. From RNA transcripts, TCR beta CDR3 regions were amplified. During a first-round RT-PCR of the TCR CDR3, the HTBI primer set was used. MiXCR, applied by TCRdb to the multiplex PCR reads, yields one record per CDR3 protein. In the table there are over 700,000 distinct CDR3 sequences, approximately 40% of which are singletons. Sequencing used blood. The receptor set was obtained from a man aged 18 to 35 with Graves' hyperthyroidism.

Many counts were recorded for this clonotype. The chain employs TRBV7-9 and TRBJ2-5; D uncertain. Germline-derived CDR1 and CDR2 are SEHNR and FQNEAQ (reference sequence). This CDR3 contains 13 residues. The V gene lost 4 bases and the J gene lost 5 bases, with 11 bases spanning the gap. CDR3 sequence: CASSSAGFETQYF. The CDR3 DNA follows: TGTGCCAGCAGCTCCGCCGGGTTCGAGACCCAGTACTTC. Full variable domain (missing parts from reference TRBV7-9 and TRBJ2-5): DTGVSQNPRHKITKRGQNVTFRCDPISEHNRLYWYRQTLGQGPEFLTYFQNEAQLEKSRLLSDRFSAERPKGSFSTLEIQRTEQGDSAMYLCASSSAGFETQYFGPGTRLLVL.

The rearrangement links TRBV2 to TRBJ2-5, with 7 nucleotides matching TRBD2. V was clipped by 4 bases and J by 5 bases; unmatched bases: 7. The CDR3 totals 14 residues. Germline CDR1 and CDR2: SNHLY and FYNNEI. This chain's CDR3 is CASSVPAGEETQYF. The CDR3 nucleotides read TGTGCCAGCAGTGTTCCGGCGGGAGAGGAGACCCAGTACTTC. The entire variable domain, with the rest obtained from reference TRBV2 and TRBJ2-5, is as follows: EPEVTQTPSHQVTQMGQEVILRCVPISNHLYFYWYRQILGQKVEFLVSFYNNEISEKSEIFDDQFSVERPDGSNFTLKIRSTKLEDSAMYFCASSVPAGEETQYFGPGTRLLVL.

The V call is TRBV20-1, the J call TRBJ2-7; D not resolved. Germline CDR1 is DFQATT and CDR2 is SNEGSKA (reference sequence). The germline V and J ends were trimmed by 5 bases and 5 bases, with 10 bases remaining between them. The CDR3 has 11 residues. The CDR3 sequence is CSAYKGHEQYF. For the CDR3, the DNA is TGCAGTGCTTACAAGGGCCACGAGCAGTACTTC.

In this sample, this clonotype turned up many times. The chain couples TRBV9 to TRBJ2-7; D could derive from TRBD1 or TRBD2 (6 bases each). Trimming removed 0 bases from V and 6 bases from J, with 16 bases in between. Germline assignment: CDR1 SGDLS and CDR2 YYNGEE. This CDR3 is built from 15 residues. The CDR3 region has the DNA TGTGCCAGCAGCGTAGCCCCCACAGGGAGGAGCGAGCAGTACTTC. This encodes CASSVAPTGRSEQYF.

V is TRBV10-3 and J is TRBJ1-1, with 11 bases lining up with TRBD1. The germline gives CDR1 ENHRY, CDR2 SYGVKD. This CDR3 is built from 14 residues. V lost 6 bases to trimming and J lost 3 bases; unmatched junction nucleotides: 3. The CDR3: CAISGTGGDTEAFF. CDR3 DNA: TGTGCCATCAGCGGGACAGGGGGGGACACTGAAGCTTTCTTT.

This clonotype has a count of ten or more. The genes are TRBV19 and TRBJ1-5; D is uncertain. The CDR3 is made up of 12 amino acids. Germline assignment: CDR1 LNHDA and CDR2 SQIVND (reference sequence). V dropped 1 base and J dropped 7 bases, with 5 bases sitting between them. The CDR3: CASSIVEQPQHF. The CDR3 DNA reads TGTGCCAGTAGTATAGTCGAGCAGCCCCAGCATTTT. Drawing the rest from reference TRBV19 and TRBJ1-5, the complete variable domain is DGGITQSPKYLFRKEGQNVTLSCEQNLNHDAMYWYRQDPGQGLRLIYYSQIVNDFQKGDIAEGYSVSREKKESFPLTVTSAQKNPTAFYLCASSIVEQPQHFGDGTRLSIL.

This clonotype showed up many times. CDR3 residues: CASSLEQGNYGYTF. The DNA of the CDR3 is TGTGCCAGCAGTCTAGAACAGGGTAACTATGGCTACACCTTC. The chain recombines TRBV2 with TRBJ1-2, with D possibly TRBD1 on 6 matching bases. Trimming removed 5 bases at V and 1 base at J, with 11 bases between. There are 14 residues in the CDR3. CDR1 is SNHLY, CDR2 FYNNEI, per germline.

This sequence joins TRBV7-8 and TRBJ2-7; 7 bases agree with TRBD2. J lost 2 bases, V lost 5 bases, and 12 bases had no gene match. There are 16 residues in the CDR3. CDR1 is SGHVS, CDR2 FQNEAQ, per germline. The CDR3 sequence: CASSLQGGTAPYEQYF. CDR3 coding DNA: TGTGCCAGCAGCCTCCAGGGAGGGACGGCTCCCTACGAGCAGTACTTC.

The rearrangement joins TRBV20-1 to TRBJ1-1; no clear D gene. The CDR3 is 12 residues long. Germline-derived CDR1 and CDR2 are DFQATT and SNEGSKA (reference sequence). V shed 0 bases and J shed 8 bases, with 10 bases lying between them. CDR3 coding DNA: TGCAGTGCTAGAGAAATCCTCTGGGAAGCTTTCTTT. It encodes CSAREILWEAFF.

The chain employs TRBV5-1 and TRBJ2-2, with D hard to call. Germline CDR1 and CDR2: SGHRS and YFSETQ. V shed 0 bases and J shed 3 bases, with 9 bases lying between them. This CDR3 has 15 residues. CDR3 in DNA: TGCGCCAGCAGCTTGGTGGGGTTCGACACCGGGGAGCTGTTTTTT. It codes for CASSLVGFDTGELFF.

The J gene is TRBJ2-7, the V gene TRBV15; TRBD1 matches at 10 bases. The CDR3 runs to 15 residues. Germline assignment: CDR1 LNHNV and CDR2 YYDKDF (reference sequence). Trimming at V came to 3 bases and at J to 2 bases, leaving 4 bases not matched to a gene. This chain's CDR3 is CATSSPGTGAYEQYF. The CDR3 coding sequence is TGTGCCACCAGCAGCCCCGGGACAGGGGCCTACGAGCAGTACTTC.

The V call is TRBV7-3, the J call TRBJ2-7, with D perhaps matching TRBD2 (8 bases). V dropped 6 bases and J dropped 8 bases, with 29 bases sitting between them. Germline CDR1 reads SGHTA; CDR2 reads FQGTGA. This CDR3 has 17 residues. This CDR3 reads CASSNTVQGPSGLKQYF. CDR3 nucleotide sequence: TGTGCCAGCAGTAATACCGTACAGGGGCCTAGCGGGCTCAAGCAGTACTTC.

This sequence joins TRBV29-1 and TRBJ2-7; D is ambiguous. V was pared by 6 bases and J by 2 bases, with 14 bases between. This CDR3 comprises 13 residues. Germline V gene lookup returns CDR1 SQVTM and CDR2 ANQGSEA. CDR3 nucleotides: TGCAGCGTACTGGACGGCGCTCCCTACGAGCAGTACTTC. This sequence encodes CSVLDGAPYEQYF.

The sample holds many counts of this clonotype. This sequence joins TRBV15 and TRBJ2-7; 7 bases match TRBD2. V trimming: 6 bases; J trimming: 0 bases; junction bases outside the gene matches: 5. Germline V CDR1 and CDR2: LNHNV, YYDKDF (reference sequence). This CDR3 region has 14 residues. In DNA form, the CDR3 reads TGTGCCACCAGGGGCGGGGGATCCTCCTACGAGCAGTACTTC. Amino acid sequence: CATRGGGSSYEQYF.